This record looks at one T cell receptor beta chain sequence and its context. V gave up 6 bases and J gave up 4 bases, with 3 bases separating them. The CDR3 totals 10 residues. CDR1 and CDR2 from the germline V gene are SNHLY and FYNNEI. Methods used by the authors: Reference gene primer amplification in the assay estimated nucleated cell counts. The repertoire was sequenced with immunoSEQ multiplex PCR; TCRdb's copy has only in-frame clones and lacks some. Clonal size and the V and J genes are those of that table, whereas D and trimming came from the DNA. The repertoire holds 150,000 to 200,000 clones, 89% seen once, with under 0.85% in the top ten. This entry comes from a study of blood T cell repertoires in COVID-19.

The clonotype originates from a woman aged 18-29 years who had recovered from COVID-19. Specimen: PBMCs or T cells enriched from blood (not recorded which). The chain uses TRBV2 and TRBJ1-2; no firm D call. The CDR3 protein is CASRLYGYTF. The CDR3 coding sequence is TGTGCCAGCAGACTCTATGGCTACACCTTC.